This T cell receptor (beta chain) was recorded in a study of CD8 T cells in ankylosing spondylitis. Study findings and constraints: Researchers report that disease-linked clones proved CD8+ and relatively rare in peripheral blood. Matched synovial fluid from ankylosing spondylitis patients was reported to be enriched for disease-linked clones. Past studies reported some motif variants in reactive arthritis synovial fluid and blood. Within ankylosing spondylitis blood, a TCR beta motif made up of eight highly homologous variants appeared to be characteristic.

The V end lost 6 bases, the J end lost 3 bases, and 18 bases lay between the germline ends. From germline, CDR1 is MDHEN and CDR2 SYDVKM. The CDR3 length is 15 residues. Quantitative 5'-RACE with molecular barcodes produced the TCR beta libraries. MiXCR, run by TCRdb on the 5' RACE reads, gives a single entry per CDR3 protein. The sample contains some 700,000 distinct CDR3 sequences, around 19% of which appear only once. Worth noting for this clonotype: Antigen unknown.

This TCR derives from a male donor with ankylosing spondylitis. The material sequenced was blood, either unsorted or a sorted T cell fraction (not recorded which). The rearrangement links TRBV28 to TRBJ2-7; D is perhaps TRBD2 (5 bases). This CDR3 reads CASSRTGMGVYEQYF. CDR3 DNA sequence: TGTGCCAGCAGCCGGACGGGAATGGGAGTCTACGAGCAGTACTTC.